This T cell receptor beta chain was documented in a study of Ad26.COV2.S vaccination and SARS-CoV-2 variants. Stated treatment: around 19 received Ad26.COV2.S at low or high dose, single or two shots; a few received placebo; per-sample allocation not given. The samples date from day 63 after the first vaccine or placebo injection. In Boston, the donor was an adult between 18-55 years of age. The CDR3 has 14 amino acids. CDR1 SGHTA and CDR2 FQGNSA come from the germline V gene. Trimming removed 5 bases at V and 4 bases at J, with 15 bases between. Only in-frame clones appear in the TCRdb table, and some are missing; sequencing was by immunoSEQ multiplex PCR. This table holds about 400,000 clones, around 82% found once.

The sample was peripheral blood, taken in a trial of Ad26.COV2.S vaccine versus placebo. The TCR was taken from a person aged 18-65 years who received the Ad26.COV2.S COVID-19 vaccine or a placebo. The chain uses TRBV7-2 and TRBJ2-7, with D possibly TRBD2 on 6 matching bases. The CDR3 is CASSPAGPLYEQYF. The CDR3 nucleotides are TGTGCCAGCAGCCCGGCGGGACCCCTATACGAGCAGTACTTC.